This T cell receptor (beta chain) was retrieved from a study of cytomegalovirus exposure and HLA in healthy donors. Germline assignment: CDR1 LGHNA and CDR2 YNFKEQ. The length of the CDR3 is 15 residues. Trimming cost V 4 bases and J 2 bases, with 13 bases left between them. PCR used 60 Vbeta primers and 13 Jbeta primers. The data were produced by immunoSEQ multiplex PCR, yet TCRdb's version contains in-frame clones alone and is incomplete. The repertoire holds 60,000 to 80,000 clones, with around four fifths as singletons. V usage is TRBV4-2 and J usage is TRBJ2-3; D call uncertain. Sequenced: PBMCs. The receptor's source is a woman aged 25 to 39 in good health and CMV-seronegative. In nucleotides, the CDR3 is TGTGCCAGCAGCCTTTATAGCTGGAACACAGATACGCAGTATTTT. Its protein is CASSLYSWNTDTQYF.